Here is one T cell receptor beta chain with its context. Its antigen is unknown. The germline V gene encodes CDR1 MGHDK and CDR2 SYGVNS. This CDR3 region has 11 residues. With 6 bases removed from V and 5 bases from J, the gap between germline ends came to 7 bases. Clones were read by immunoSEQ multiplex PCR, and TCRdb kept only the in-frame ones, dropping some. Found here are 200,000 to 300,000 clones, 93% of them singletons; the top ten hold about 0.5%. The entry originates in a study of T cell responses to AZD1222 COVID-19 vaccine. Whole-study context: Pooling was applied to second doses at about 4 or about 12 weeks.

General study points: Among the donors, most were white British and more were female, and clonal diversity was possibly underestimated. Nearly half of spike-specific TCRs reportedly go after variant regions that carry no mutations.

Sequenced material: peripheral blood, taken on day 0 of AZD1222 vaccination. The chain is built from TRBV25-1 and TRBJ2-5; no reliable D call. The source of this sequence is an adult in good health. The CDR3 nucleotides are TGTGCCAGCAGAGATTGGGAGACCCAGTACTTC. Translation: CASRDWETQYF.